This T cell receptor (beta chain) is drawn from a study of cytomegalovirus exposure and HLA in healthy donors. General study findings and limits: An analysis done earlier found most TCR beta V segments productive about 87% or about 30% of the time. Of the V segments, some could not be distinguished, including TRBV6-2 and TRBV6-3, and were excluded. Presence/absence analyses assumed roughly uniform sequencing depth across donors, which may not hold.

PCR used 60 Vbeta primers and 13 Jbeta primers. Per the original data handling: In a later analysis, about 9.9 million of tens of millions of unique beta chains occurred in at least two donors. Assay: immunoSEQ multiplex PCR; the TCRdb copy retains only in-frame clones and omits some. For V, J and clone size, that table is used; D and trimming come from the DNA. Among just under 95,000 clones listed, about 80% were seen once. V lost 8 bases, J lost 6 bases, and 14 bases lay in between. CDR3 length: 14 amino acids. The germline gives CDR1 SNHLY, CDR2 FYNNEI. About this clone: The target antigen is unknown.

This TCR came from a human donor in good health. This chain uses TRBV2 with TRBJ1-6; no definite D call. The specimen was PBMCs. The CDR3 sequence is CASSVGVFNSPLHF. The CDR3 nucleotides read TGTGCCAGCTCCGTGGGCGTATTTAATTCACCCCTCCACTTT.